These 15 T cell receptor beta chains came from one sample sequenced in a study of shared clonotypes between healthy human individuals. Here immunoSEQ multiplex PCR was the method, and the copy in TCRdb shows in-frame clones only, minus some. The sample lists some 1,600,000 clones, approximately 98% seen once, with approximately 0.44% in the top ten. Sample: naive CD4+ T cells sorted from blood. Subset defined: CD45RA+ positively selected. Receptors originate from a man in his thirties or forties in good health.

J is TRBJ1-4 and V is TRBV5-1; D possibly corresponds to TRBD1 (5 bases). The V end lost 1 base, the J end lost 8 bases, and 15 bases lay between the germline ends. Looked up from germline, CDR1 is SGHRS and CDR2 is YFSETQ. The CDR3 is 15 amino acids. CDR3 DNA: TGCGCCAGCAGCTTGTTGGGGGGATCAGAAGAAAAACTGTTTTTT. Residues: CASSLLGGSEEKLFF.

The chain's CDR3 is CASSIGVGRDSRSYEQYF. The CDR3 nucleotides are TGTGCCAGTAGTATAGGAGTAGGACGGGACAGCCGTTCCTACGAGCAGTACTTC. The chain carries TRBV19 and TRBJ2-7, with TRBD1 identical over 7 bases. CDR3 length: 18 amino acids. CDR1 is LNHDA, CDR2 SQIVND, per germline (reference sequence). The ends lost 1 base at V and 1 base at J; junction bases unmatched: 13.

J is TRBJ2-7 and V is TRBV5-4; 7 positions match TRBD1. Germline trimming cut 6 bases from V and 2 bases from J; bases unmatched to any gene: 14. Per the germline V gene, CDR1 is SGHNT and CDR2 is YYREEE (reference sequence). The CDR3 runs to 16 residues. The CDR3 bases are TGTGCCAGCATATCGAAACGACAGGGAAAAACCTACGAGCAGTACTTC. Its protein product is CASISKRQGKTYEQYF.

The V call is TRBV5-1, the J call TRBJ2-1; perhaps TRBD1 as D (5 bases). From germline, CDR1 is SGHRS and CDR2 YFSETQ. The CDR3 totals 16 residues. Between the trimmed V and J ends, which lost 0 bases and 1 base, there was a span of 11 bases. CDR3: CASSLGPGPSYNEQFF. The CDR3 nucleotides are TGCGCCAGCAGCTTGGGCCCAGGGCCTTCCTACAATGAGCAGTTCTTC. Together with reference TRBV5-1 and TRBJ2-1, the CDR3 gives the full variable domain: KAGVTQTPRYLIKTRGQQVTLSCSPISGHRSVSWYQQTPGQGLQFLFEYFSETQRNKGNFPGRFSGRQFSNSRSEMNVSTLELGDSALYLCASSLGPGPSYNEQFFGPGTRLTVL.

V usage is TRBV5-1 and J usage is TRBJ2-7; TRBD1 matches at 7 bases. The CDR3 covers 15 residues. V gave up 0 bases and J gave up 2 bases; unmatched junction bases: 5. The germline CDR1 and CDR2 sequences are SGHRS and YFSETQ. The CDR3 region is CASSLVVGGAYEQYF. Written as DNA, the CDR3 is TGCGCCAGCAGCTTGGTGGTAGGGGGCGCCTACGAGCAGTACTTC.

This chain uses TRBV4-1 with TRBJ2-7; weak D call: TRBD1 (5 bases). CDR3 length: 15 amino acids. Trimming stripped 0 bases from V and 6 bases from J, with 15 bases between. Germline assignment: CDR1 MGHRA and CDR2 YSYEKL. The CDR3 region has the DNA TGCGCCAGCAGCCAAGATTCCCCACACAGGCGCGAGCAGTACTTC. Amino acids: CASSQDSPHRREQYF.

Note on this clone: Other DNA sequences of this sample code for an identical CDR3. The V and J genes are TRBV9 and TRBJ2-2; unclear D gene. The CDR3 has 14 amino acids. Germline V gene data show CDR1 as SGDLS and CDR2 as YYNGEE. Trimming pared 1 base from V and 4 bases from J, leaving 8 bases between. The CDR3 region is CASSVLGITGELFF. The CDR3 DNA reads as TGTGCCAGCAGCGTATTGGGAATCACCGGGGAGCTGTTTTTT.

V usage is TRBV14 and J usage is TRBJ2-7; D possibly uses TRBD1 or TRBD2 (5 bases each). Deletions cut 4 bases from V and 6 bases from J, with 16 bases between. The length of the CDR3 is 14 residues. Germline CDR1 and CDR2: SGHDN and FVKESK. Here the CDR3 DNA reads TGTGCCAGCAGCCCCCCGGGACGCCGCGGCGAGCAGTACTTC. Translating gives CASSPPGRRGEQYF.

The chain employs TRBV23-1 and TRBJ2-7; TRBD2 is a possible D gene (7 bases). TRBV23-1 is an ORF for which the function is uncertain. There are 14 residues in the CDR3. Trimming took 4 bases from V and 6 from J, leaving 16 bases between them. CDR3 protein: CASSPQGRVCEQYF. The CDR3 nucleotides are TGCGCCAGCAGTCCGCAGGGGAGGGTGTGCGAGCAGTACTTC.

The gene calls are TRBV28 and TRBJ2-7; D is unresolved. The CDR3 contains 14 residues. Germline V gene lookup returns CDR1 MDHEN and CDR2 SYDVKM. V was cut by 7 bases and J by 0 bases, with 13 bases left in between. The CDR3 reads CASIGFDASYEQYF. Written as DNA, the CDR3 is TGTGCCAGCATCGGCTTCGACGCCTCCTACGAGCAGTACTTC. Looking up the rest from reference TRBV28 and TRBJ2-7 gives the full variable domain: DVKVTQSSRYLVKRTGEKVFLECVQDMDHENMFWYRQDPGLGLRLIYFSYDVKMKEKGDIPEGYSVSREKKERFSLILESASTNQTSMYLCASIGFDASYEQYFGPGTRLTVT.

The rearrangement joins TRBV6-1 to TRBJ1-1; a weak D match, TRBD1 (5 bases). The CDR3 consists of 14 residues. V dropped 3 bases and J dropped 5 bases, with 13 bases sitting between them. Germline loops: CDR1 MNHNS, CDR2 SASEGT. CDR3 in amino acids: CASSDRGGRTEAFF. In nucleotides, the CDR3 is TGTGCCAGCAGTGATCGGGGGGGGAGGACTGAAGCTTTCTTT.

About this clone: Within the sample, other DNA sequences also encode this same CDR3. V is TRBV5-1 and J is TRBJ2-2; 12 nucleotides agree with TRBD2. V lost 4 bases to trimming and J lost 4 bases; unmatched junction nucleotides: 5. The CDR3 length is 16 residues. Per the germline V gene, CDR1 is SGHRS and CDR2 is YFSETQ. The CDR3 DNA follows: TGCGCCAGCAGCCCCGGACTAGCGGGACCCACCGGGGAGCTGTTTTTT. Encoded protein: CASSPGLAGPTGELFF.

To note about this clone: Sequence at one end of the junction differs from germline and may be a read error. The rearrangement links TRBV2 to TRBJ2-2, with D possibly being TRBD1 (5 bases). CDR1 and CDR2 (germline): SNHLY, FYNNEI. The CDR3 sequence is 14 residues long. The CDR3 spells CASREGVNTGELFF. For the CDR3, the DNA is TGTGCCAGCAGAGAAGGGGTAAACACCGGGGAGCTGTTTTTT. Looking up the rest from reference TRBV2 and TRBJ2-2 gives the full variable domain: EPEVTQTPSHQVTQMGQEVILRCVPISNHLYFYWYRQILGQKVEFLVSFYNNEISEKSEIFDDQFSVERPDGSNFTLKIRSTKLEDSAMYFCASREGVNTGELFFGEGSRLTVL.

This chain links TRBV5-5 with TRBJ2-2, with 8 bases that match TRBD1. The CDR3 contains 15 residues. The V gene end was trimmed by 4 bases and the J gene end by 2 bases; junction bases not matched to a gene: 4. Germline-derived CDR1 and CDR2 are SGHKS and YYEKEE (reference sequence). The CDR3 DNA sequence: TGTGCCAGCAGCAAGGGACAGGTTAACACCGGGGAGCTGTTTTTT. This sequence encodes CASSKGQVNTGELFF.

The chain has TRBV7-8 and TRBJ2-3; 7 bases align to TRBD2. V was pared by 5 bases and J by 9 bases, with 5 bases of the junction left unmatched. This CDR3 contains 12 residues. Germline lookup yields CDR1 SGHVS and CDR2 FQNEAQ. The CDR3 DNA is TGTGCCAGCAGCCCAAGACTAGCAACGCAGTATTTT. Encoded protein: CASSPRLATQYF.